Listed here is a single TCR beta chain. Trimming left V 2 bases short and J 0 bases short, with 5 bases between. Germline CDR1 SGHKS, CDR2 YYEKEE (reference sequence). There are 14 residues in the CDR3. The data are from a study of control samples from healthy donors and cancer patients. Method: immunoSEQ multiplex PCR; TCRdb's copy keeps in-frame clones and lacks some. This table has some 140,000 clones, just under 95% appearing once. This clonotype was sampled from a man in his forties in good health. The rearrangement joins TRBV5-5 to TRBJ2-2; unclear D gene. Sequences were obtained from blood. The CDR3 reads CASSFGPNTGELFF. Written as DNA, the CDR3 is TGTGCCAGCAGCTTCGGACCGAACACCGGGGAGCTGTTTTTT.